The source of this T cell receptor (beta chain) is a study of blood T cell repertoires in COVID-19. The method was immunoSEQ multiplex PCR; TCRdb's version includes in-frame clones alone and lacks a portion of them. The sample has roughly 100,000 clones; 70% to 90% are singletons. In germline, CDR1 is SNHLY, CDR2 FYNNEI. With V trimmed by 4 bases and J by 5 bases, 7 bases remained unmatched. The CDR3 runs 14 residues. Material: peripheral blood. J is TRBJ2-5 and V is TRBV2; 7 positions agree with TRBD2. The clonotype was recovered from a man in his forties with active or convalescent COVID-19. The DNA for the CDR3 is TGTGCCAGCAGTGGGGAGCGGGGAGGGGAGACCCAGTACTTC. As protein: CASSGERGGETQYF.